The entry that follows covers one T cell receptor beta chain sequence. The data stem from a study of blood T cell repertoires in COVID-19. Sequencing was performed with immunoSEQ multiplex PCR; in TCRdb, only in-frame clones are kept and a portion is missing. The sample holds about 310,000 clones; around 92% are singletons and the top ten take roughly a tenth. The TCR originated in a young woman who had recovered from COVID-19. Sample: PBMCs or T cells enriched from blood (not recorded which).

CDR3 residues: CASSSQQGWYF. Here the CDR3 DNA reads TGTGCCAGCAGTTCCCAACAGGGGTGGTACTTC. J is TRBJ2-7 and V is TRBV27; TRBD1 agrees at 7 bases. Per germline, CDR1 MNHEY and CDR2 SMNVEV (reference sequence). This CDR3 has 11 amino acids. J gave up 12 bases and V 4 bases, and 6 bases lay outside the gene matches.